Listed below are T cell receptor beta chains from one sample, sequenced in a study of blood T cell repertoires in COVID-19. Profiled with immunoSEQ multiplex PCR; TCRdb holds only in-frame clones, not every one. The sample gives more than 450,000 clones, roughly 90% of which show up once; 0.7% is in the top ten. The sequenced material came from PBMCs or T cells enriched from blood (not recorded which). The source is a young woman who had recovered from COVID-19. Each CDR3 is given with its conserved first and last residue. Each record gives: J gene, D gene, V gene, CDR3 protein. A D gene is named only where the DNA matches it firmly.

j_call: TRBJ1-1; d_call: NA; v_call: TRBV15; cdr3_aa: CATSTTSRGNTEAFF
j_call: TRBJ1-5; d_call: NA; v_call: TRBV2; cdr3_aa: CASRSSGVPIQPQHF
j_call: TRBJ2-3; d_call: NA; v_call: TRBV24-1; cdr3_aa: CATSERGYLISAQYF
j_call: TRBJ2-7; d_call: NA; v_call: TRBV25-1; cdr3_aa: CASSERQAGRYEQYF
j_call: TRBJ1-2; d_call: NA; v_call: TRBV9; cdr3_aa: CASSVESRPTYYGYTF
j_call: TRBJ1-2; d_call: NA; v_call: TRBV12-5; cdr3_aa: CASGLAGERTYGYTF
j_call: TRBJ1-1; d_call: TRBD1; v_call: TRBV7-2; cdr3_aa: CASSQPPRQGGNTEAFF
j_call: TRBJ1-1; d_call: NA; v_call: TRBV11-2; cdr3_aa: CASSFGGEAEAFF
j_call: TRBJ1-2; d_call: NA; v_call: TRBV4-1; cdr3_aa: CASSQGRGGRPNYGYTF
j_call: TRBJ2-6; d_call: NA; v_call: TRBV5-1; cdr3_aa: CASSLRTGSGANVLTF
j_call: TRBJ2-3; d_call: TRBD2; v_call: TRBV7-8; cdr3_aa: CASSLVGGGGDTQYF
j_call: TRBJ2-1; d_call: NA; v_call: TRBV12-3/TRBV12-4; cdr3_aa: CASRSGYNEQFF
j_call: TRBJ2-5; d_call: NA; v_call: TRBV2; cdr3_aa: CASKSSPAQETQYF
j_call: TRBJ2-7; d_call: TRBD1; v_call: TRBV3-1/TRBV3-2; cdr3_aa: CASSPTGGIKQYF
j_call: TRBJ2-3; d_call: TRBD2; v_call: TRBV2; cdr3_aa: CASRRLAGEKDTQYF
j_call: TRBJ2-6; d_call: NA; v_call: TRBV10-2; cdr3_aa: CASRAGSGANVLTF
j_call: TRBJ1-5; d_call: NA; v_call: TRBV27; cdr3_aa: CASSLRGGYQPQHF
j_call: TRBJ2-7; d_call: TRBD2; v_call: TRBV5-1; cdr3_aa: CASSLEGRGGPYEQYF
j_call: TRBJ1-6; d_call: NA; v_call: TRBV6-5; cdr3_aa: CASKTGINSPLHF
j_call: TRBJ1-4; d_call: NA; v_call: TRBV7-9; cdr3_aa: CASTYQAGTEKLFF
j_call: TRBJ2-1; d_call: TRBD2; v_call: TRBV7-9; cdr3_aa: CASSPSAGQKQFF
j_call: TRBJ2-5; d_call: TRBD2; v_call: TRBV10-1; cdr3_aa: CASSGGGDQETQYF
j_call: TRBJ1-3; d_call: NA; v_call: TRBV28; cdr3_aa: CASSFRGNTIYF
j_call: TRBJ2-3; d_call: NA; v_call: TRBV24-1; cdr3_aa: CATGKRTLRPAGTDTQYF
j_call: TRBJ1-5; d_call: NA; v_call: TRBV7-6; cdr3_aa: CASSLTQAYNQPQHF
j_call: TRBJ2-3; d_call: NA; v_call: TRBV12-3/TRBV12-4; cdr3_aa: CASRTRSTDTQYF
j_call: TRBJ2-2; d_call: NA; v_call: TRBV9; cdr3_aa: CASSPLEGNTGELFF
j_call: TRBJ2-1; d_call: NA; v_call: TRBV5-1; cdr3_aa: CASSLVDFGNEQFF
j_call: TRBJ2-1; d_call: NA; v_call: TRBV3-1/TRBV3-2; cdr3_aa: CASSQDRDAEQFF
j_call: TRBJ1-2; d_call: TRBD1; v_call: TRBV4-1; cdr3_aa: CASSQGQGRPRNF
j_call: TRBJ2-7; d_call: TRBD1; v_call: TRBV5-1; cdr3_aa: CASSTTTRDSTYEQYF
j_call: TRBJ1-5; d_call: TRBD1; v_call: TRBV9; cdr3_aa: CASSADRGNQPQHF
j_call: TRBJ2-1; d_call: NA; v_call: TRBV4-1; cdr3_aa: CASSLGQGPNEQFF
j_call: TRBJ1-5; d_call: TRBD1; v_call: TRBV2; cdr3_aa: CASNDRVEAQPQHF
j_call: TRBJ2-7; d_call: NA; v_call: TRBV25-1; cdr3_aa: CASSEGRGIFNEQYF
j_call: TRBJ2-7; d_call: NA; v_call: TRBV5-6; cdr3_aa: CASSLGGREQYF
j_call: TRBJ1-2; d_call: NA; v_call: TRBV5-5; cdr3_aa: CASTSNPRQNYGYTF